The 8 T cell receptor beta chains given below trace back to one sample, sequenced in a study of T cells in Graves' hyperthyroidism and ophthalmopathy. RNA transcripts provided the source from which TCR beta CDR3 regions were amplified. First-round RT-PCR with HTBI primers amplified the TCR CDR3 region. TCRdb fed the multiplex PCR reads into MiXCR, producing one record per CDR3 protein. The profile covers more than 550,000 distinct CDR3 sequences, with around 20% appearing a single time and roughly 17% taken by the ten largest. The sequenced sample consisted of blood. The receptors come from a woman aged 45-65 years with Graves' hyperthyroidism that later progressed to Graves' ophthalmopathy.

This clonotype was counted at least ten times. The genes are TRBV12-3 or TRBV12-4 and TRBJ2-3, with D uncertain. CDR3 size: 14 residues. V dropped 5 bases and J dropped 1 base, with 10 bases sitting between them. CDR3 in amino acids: CASSHLYGTDTQYF. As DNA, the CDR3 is TGTGCCAGCAGTCACCTTTATGGCACAGATACGCAGTATTTT.

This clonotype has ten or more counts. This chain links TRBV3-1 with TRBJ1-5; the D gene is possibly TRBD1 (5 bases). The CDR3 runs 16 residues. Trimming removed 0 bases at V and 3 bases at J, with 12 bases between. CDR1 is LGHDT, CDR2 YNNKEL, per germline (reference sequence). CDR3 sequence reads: CASSQDHRGANQPQHF. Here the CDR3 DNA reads TGTGCCAGCAGCCAAGATCATCGAGGGGCCAATCAGCCCCAGCATTTT.

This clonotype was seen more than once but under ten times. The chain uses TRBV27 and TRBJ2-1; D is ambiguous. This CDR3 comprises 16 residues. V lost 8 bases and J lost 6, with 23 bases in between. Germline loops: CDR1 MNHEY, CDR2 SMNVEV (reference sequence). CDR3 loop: CASYRQGWATANEQFF. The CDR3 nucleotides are TGTGCCAGCTATAGACAAGGATGGGCTACGGCCAATGAGCAGTTCTTC.

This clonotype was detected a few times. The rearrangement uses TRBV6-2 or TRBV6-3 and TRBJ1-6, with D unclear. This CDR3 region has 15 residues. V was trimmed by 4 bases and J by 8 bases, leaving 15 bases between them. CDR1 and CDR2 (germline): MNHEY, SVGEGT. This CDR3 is CASSSGPLGDSPLHF. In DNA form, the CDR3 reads TGTGCCAGCAGTTCTGGGCCCTTGGGAGATTCACCCCTCCACTTT.

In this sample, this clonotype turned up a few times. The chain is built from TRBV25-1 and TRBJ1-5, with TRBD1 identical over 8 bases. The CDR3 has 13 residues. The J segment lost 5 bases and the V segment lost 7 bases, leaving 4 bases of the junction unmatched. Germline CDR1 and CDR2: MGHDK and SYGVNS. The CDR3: CASTGQGYQPQHF. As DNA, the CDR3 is TGTGCCAGCACCGGACAGGGTTATCAGCCCCAGCATTTT.

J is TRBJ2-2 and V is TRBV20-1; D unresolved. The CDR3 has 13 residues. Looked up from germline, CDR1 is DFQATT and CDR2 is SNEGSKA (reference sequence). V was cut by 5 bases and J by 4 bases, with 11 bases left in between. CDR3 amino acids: CSAAAVSTGELFF. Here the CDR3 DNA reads TGCAGTGCTGCCGCGGTGTCCACCGGGGAGCTGTTTTTT.

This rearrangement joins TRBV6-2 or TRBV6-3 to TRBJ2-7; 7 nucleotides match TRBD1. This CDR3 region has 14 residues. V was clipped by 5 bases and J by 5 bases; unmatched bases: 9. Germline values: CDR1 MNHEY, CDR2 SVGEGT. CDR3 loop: CASSDRQGIHEQYF. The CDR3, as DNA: TGTGCCAGCAGTGACCGACAGGGTATCCACGAGCAGTACTTC.

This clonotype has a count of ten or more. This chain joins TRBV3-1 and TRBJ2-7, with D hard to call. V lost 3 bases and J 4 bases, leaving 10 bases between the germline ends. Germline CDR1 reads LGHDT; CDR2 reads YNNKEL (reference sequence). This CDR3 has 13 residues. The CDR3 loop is CASSHEGPYEQYF. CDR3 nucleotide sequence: TGTGCCAGCAGCCACGAAGGGCCGTACGAGCAGTACTTC.